The clone carrying this TCR beta chain was detected ten times or more. Its matching antigen is unknown. Mismatch with germline at one junction end may stem from a read error. This record comes from a study of breast tumors, draining lymph nodes, adjacent tissues. Findings and caveats of the study: Data only fit, rather than demonstrated, lymph node origin of most tumor T cells. Luminal-like breast cancer showed significantly higher tumor–nontumor repertoire similarity than basal-like. The data were judged consistent with most tumor T cells coming from lymph node and expanding in tumor. Tumors had less TCR diversity than lymph nodes, more than nontumor tissue.

The CDR3 contains 14 residues. Samples came from axillary lymph nodes draining the breast cancer. A single record per CDR3 protein comes from TCRdb applying MiXCR to the multiplex PCR reads. Seen here are approximately 200,000 distinct CDR3 sequences, roughly 31% observed once, and the top ten hold around 4.5%. The chain joins TRBV12-3 or TRBV12-4 to TRBJ2-7; 13 bases line up with TRBD2. The sequencing input was axillary lymph node tissue. The receptor was derived from a female donor with breast cancer. Some clones in this sample may be carry-over from other donors' samples. CDR3 DNA sequence: TGTGCCAGCAGTCCACCGACTAGCGGGGGGCGCGTCCACTTC. The encoded protein is CASSPPTSGGRVHF.